This T cell receptor beta chain was identified in a study of T cells after somatic rescue of genetic block (dated by TCRdb to the early 2020s). Background for the entire study: What the study looked at was long-term robustness, specifically in a T-cell system that came about through somatic rescue of a genetic block in T-cell development.

The CDR3 spans 15 residues, from the cysteine through the phenylalanine. Only the CDR3 part of the read is kept: 45 bases, read in frame from the first base. Taken from the germline V gene, the CDR1 and CDR2 loops are SGHAT and FQNNGV. V and J are trimmed by 5 bases and 4 bases, and the gene matches miss 7 bases of the junction. As concerns this clone: The antigen it binds to is not known. The sample holds no much larger clone one base away, and base qualities are not on file.

Libraries came from the immunoSEQ multiplex PCR assay. TCRdb holds this immuneACCESS table with in-frame rearrangements only. Some clones are missing; in checked studies, unresolved V genes explain under half, and the rest has no known cause. The sample has approximately 110,000 clones on record, around nine tenths of them singletons. The ten largest clones take up over 1.1% of the sample. The sequence was collected from a woman between 18 and 29 years old. Sequencing input: peripheral blood mononuclear cells (PBMCs). The chain links TRBV11-2 with TRBJ1-4, and 7 junctional nucleotides match TRBD1. The bases read TGTGCCAGCAGCCGAACAGGGGCGAGTAATGAAAAACTGTTTTTT. It encodes CASSRTGASNEKLFF.